This T cell receptor (beta chain) emerged from a study of shared clonotypes between healthy human individuals. For the study at large: The donor group consisted of a couple of women and a few men, aged 18 to 49. A donor's plate count was three for CD4 naive and three for CD4 memory; CD8 naive had two and CD8 memory one.

Generated by immunoSEQ multiplex PCR, the TCRdb table keeps only in-frame clones and is missing some. The sample records about 680,000 clones, more than 70% being singletons. Study observations and caveats: Non-shared clonotypes were found to have lower generation probabilities than the clonotypes that were shared by all four of the sorted-subset donors.

Comment on this clone: Its antigen is unidentified.

This CDR3 has 12 residues. Trimming took 7 bases from V and 0 from J, leaving 3 bases between them. The V gene's germline CDR1 is MNHEY and CDR2 SMNVEV (reference sequence). The specimen sequenced was memory CD4+ T cells sorted from blood. The sample's subset: CD45RA-negative fraction. This TCR was sampled from a woman aged 30 to 39 in good health. V gene TRBV27 combines with J gene TRBJ2-2; D is ambiguous. In DNA form, the CDR3 reads TGTGCCAGCAATACGAACACCGGGGAGCTGTTTTTT. Its translation: CASNTNTGELFF.